This T cell receptor beta chain was recovered during a study of a mutant IDH1 vaccine in newly diagnosed glioma. Study overall: First vaccine doses came 4-6 weeks after radiotherapy alone, or with temozolomide cycles. Patients previously underwent radiotherapy, temozolomide, or both, and most underwent both.

The assay was immunoSEQ multiplex PCR, and TCRdb's table has in-frame clones only and misses some. Here the sample spans roughly 50,000 clones, about 80% being singletons. The CDR3 consists of 13 residues. Trimming took 7 bases from V and 0 from J, leaving 9 bases between them. Germline CDR1 reads MNHNY; CDR2 reads SVGAGI (reference sequence). As regards this clone: Antigen: not known.

The time point denotes: week 5, during vaccination. One vaccine dose held 300 ug of mutant IDH1 20-mer peptide and came with topical imiquimod. Each donor presented with a new WHO grade 3 or 4 astrocytoma that tested IDH1-mutant and showed ATRX loss. The chain recombines TRBV6-6 with TRBJ1-2; no firm D call. The sequence was collected from a man aged 25 to 45 with glioma. The sample consisted of PBMCs, taken from a glioma patient whose treatment included an IDH1 peptide vaccine. The CDR3 sequence is CASTYGTNYGYTF. Written as DNA, the CDR3 is TGTGCCAGCACCTATGGAACTAACTATGGCTACACCTTC.